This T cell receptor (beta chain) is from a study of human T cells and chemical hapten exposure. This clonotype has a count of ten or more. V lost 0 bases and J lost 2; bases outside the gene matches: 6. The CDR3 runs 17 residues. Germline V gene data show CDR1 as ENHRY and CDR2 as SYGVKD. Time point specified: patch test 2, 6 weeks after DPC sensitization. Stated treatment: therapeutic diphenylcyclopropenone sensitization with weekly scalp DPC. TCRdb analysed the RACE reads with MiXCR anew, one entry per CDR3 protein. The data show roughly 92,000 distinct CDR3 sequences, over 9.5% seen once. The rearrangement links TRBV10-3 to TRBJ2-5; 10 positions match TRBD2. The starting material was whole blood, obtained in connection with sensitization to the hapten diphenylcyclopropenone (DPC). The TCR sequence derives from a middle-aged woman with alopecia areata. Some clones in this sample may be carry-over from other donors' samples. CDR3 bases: TGTGCCATCAGTGAGTCGAGGAGCGGGGGGGGTCAAGAGACCCAGTACTTC. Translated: CAISESRSGGGQETQYF.